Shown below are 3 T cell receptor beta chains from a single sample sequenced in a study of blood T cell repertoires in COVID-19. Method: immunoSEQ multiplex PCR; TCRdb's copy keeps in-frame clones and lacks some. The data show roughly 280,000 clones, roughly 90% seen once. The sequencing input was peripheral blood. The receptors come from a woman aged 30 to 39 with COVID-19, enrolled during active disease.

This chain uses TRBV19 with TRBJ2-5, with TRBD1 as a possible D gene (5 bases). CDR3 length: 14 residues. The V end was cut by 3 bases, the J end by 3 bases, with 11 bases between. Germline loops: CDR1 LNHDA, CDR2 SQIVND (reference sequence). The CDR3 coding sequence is TGTGCCAGTAGTATGGGCAGGGTAAAAGAGACCCAGTACTTC. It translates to CASSMGRVKETQYF.

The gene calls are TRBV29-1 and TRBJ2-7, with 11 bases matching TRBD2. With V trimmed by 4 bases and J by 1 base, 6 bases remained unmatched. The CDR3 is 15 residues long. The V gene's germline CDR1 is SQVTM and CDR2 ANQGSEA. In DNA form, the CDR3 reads TGCAGCGTTGTCCTAGCGGGAGGTTTTTCCTACGAGCAGTACTTC. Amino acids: CSVVLAGGFSYEQYF.

CDR3 nucleotide sequence: TGTGCCAGCAGCTTTCTAGGGGGGACAGGGAGAAACATTCAGTACTTC. Protein sequence: CASSFLGGTGRNIQYF. The V and J genes are TRBV28 and TRBJ2-4, with 9 bases aligning to TRBD1. The germline gives CDR1 MDHEN, CDR2 SYDVKM. The CDR3 runs 16 residues. Trimming at V came to 6 bases and at J to 6 bases, leaving 12 bases not matched to a gene.